Listed here are 32 T cell receptor beta chains from one sample, sequenced in a study of regulatory T cells in long-lasting Graves disease. iRepertoire HTBI primers and Arm-PCR of CDR3 regions built TCR beta libraries. TCRdb passed the multiplex PCR reads through MiXCR, listing each CDR3 protein once. The data contain approximately 400,000 distinct CDR3 sequences, around 14% of them seen just once; the ten biggest clones take up around 15%. Time point defined: newly diagnosed GD, antithyroid drugs for less than 3 months. From RNA extracted from PBMCs, the TCR library was made. The same sample was also studied in work on T cells in Graves' hyperthyroidism and ophthalmopathy.

The sample in question was peripheral blood mononuclear cells (PBMCs), obtained at new diagnosis, from a patient treated with antithyroid drugs. The receptors stem from a woman younger than 45 with Graves disease.

This clonotype was counted ten times or more. CDR3 DNA sequence: TGTGCCTGGGAAGCGACCAGCGGGGGAACCTTATTCTTC. Translated, it gives CAWEATSGGTLFF. V and J are TRBV30 and TRBJ2-1; 8 nucleotides line up with TRBD2. CDR1 GTSNPN and CDR2 SVGIG come from the germline V gene (reference sequence). V lost 5 bases and J lost 16; bases outside the gene matches: 16. The CDR3 is 13 residues long.

The chain is built from TRBV19 and TRBJ1-5; no firm D call. CDR1 LNHDA and CDR2 SQIVND come from the germline V gene (reference sequence). Between the trimmed V and J ends, which lost 5 bases and 1 base, there was a span of 18 bases. There are 17 residues in the CDR3. The CDR3 region is CASSSRSKVESNQPQHF. The CDR3 nucleotides read TGTGCCAGTAGTTCCAGGAGCAAGGTAGAGAGCAATCAGCCCCAGCATTTT.

This clonotype was detected a few times. V and J are TRBV12-3 or TRBV12-4 and TRBJ1-2, with 7 positions matching TRBD1. The CDR3 is made up of 14 amino acids. V trimming: 1 base; J trimming: 6 bases; junction bases outside the gene matches: 5. The CDR3 bases are TGTGCCAGCAGTTTAGTAGGGGGCGCGGATGGCTACACCTTC. Protein product: CASSLVGGADGYTF.

CDR3 coding DNA: TGTGCCAGCAGGCCTCCTAGCCCCCAAGAGACCCAGTACTTC. Amino acid sequence: CASRPPSPQETQYF. The chain joins TRBV12-3 or TRBV12-4 to TRBJ2-5, with a tentative D call TRBD2 (5 bases). The V and J ends lost 6 bases and 1 base respectively, with 12 bases between them. The CDR3 loop spans 14 amino acids.

In this sample, this clonotype turned up a few times. With a much larger clone just one base away, this may be a read error. The V and J genes are TRBV28 and TRBJ2-3; 11 bases are a match to TRBD2. J gave up 5 bases and V 3 bases, and 13 bases lay outside the gene matches. The CDR3 has 18 residues. Germline V lookup: CDR1 MDHEN, CDR2 SYDVKM. The DNA for the CDR3 is TGTGCCAGCAGTTTCTCCCCCCTTAGCGGGGGGGGCAAAGATACGCAGTATTTT. Encoded protein: CASSFSPLSGGGKDTQYF.

Ten or more counts support this clonotype. This rearrangement joins TRBV24-1 to TRBJ2-3; D remains unclear. CDR3 length: 14 amino acids. Germline CDR1 reads KGHDR; CDR2 reads SFDVKD. V was pared by 1 base and J by 0 bases, with 4 bases between. CDR3 residues: CATSDLDSTDTQYF. CDR3 nucleotides: TGTGCCACCAGTGATTTAGACAGCACAGATACGCAGTATTTT.

Of note for this clonotype: A far more abundant clone sits one base away, making this likely a read error. The chain uses TRBV24-1 and TRBJ2-7, with no clear D. Trimming removed 3 bases at V and 7 bases at J, with 15 bases between. In germline, CDR1 is KGHDR, CDR2 SFDVKD. The CDR3 is 14 residues long. In DNA form, the CDR3 reads TGTGCCACCAGTGATCTCTCAGAAGACAATGAGCAGTACTTC. Translation: CATSDLSEDNEQYF.

This clonotype has a count of ten or more. This chain links TRBV3-1 with TRBJ1-2; D is unclear. CDR3 size: 14 residues. The germline gives CDR1 LGHDT, CDR2 YNNKEL (reference sequence). The germline V and J ends were trimmed by 5 bases and 2 bases, with 12 bases remaining between them. CDR3 nucleotide sequence: TGTGCCAGCAGCTTCATGTCCAGAAACTATGGCTACACCTTC. This codes for CASSFMSRNYGYTF.

This clonotype appeared a few times. V is TRBV24-1 and J is TRBJ1-5; TRBD1 agrees at 7 bases. Germline CDR1 is KGHDR and CDR2 is SFDVKD. The CDR3 spans 15 residues. V shed 5 bases and J 0 bases; nucleotides not matched to a gene: 3. This chain's CDR3 is CATSGGGYSNQPQHF. The CDR3 DNA follows: TGTGCCACCAGTGGAGGGGGCTATAGCAATCAGCCCCAGCATTTT.

There are many counts of this clonotype. The rearrangement links TRBV3-1 to TRBJ2-7; 7 nucleotides line up with TRBD2. V dropped 1 base and J dropped 3; count of bases not matched to a gene: 6. The germline V gene has CDR1 LGHDT and CDR2 YNNKEL (reference sequence). The CDR3 is made up of 15 amino acids. This CDR3 reads CASSQAAGVIYEQYF. The CDR3 coding sequence is TGTGCCAGCAGCCAAGCGGCGGGAGTCATCTACGAGCAGTACTTC.

J is TRBJ2-1 and V is TRBV25-1, with D possibly TRBD1 on 6 matching bases. Per the germline V gene, CDR1 is MGHDK and CDR2 is SYGVNS. The CDR3 runs 17 residues. The ends were cut back, 3 bases at V and 0 bases at J, with 15 bases in the middle. DNA of the CDR3: TGTGCCAGCAGTGAGAATTACAGGGTAATCTCCTACAATGAGCAGTTCTTC. It translates to CASSENYRVISYNEQFF. The full variable domain, rest sourced from reference TRBV25-1 and TRBJ2-1, is EADIYQTPRYLVIGTGKKITLECSQTMGHDKMYWYQQDPGMELHLIHYSYGVNSTEKGDLSSESTVSRIRTEHFPLTLESARPSHTSQYLCASSENYRVISYNEQFFGPGTRLTVL.

This clonotype was seen at least ten times. The chain employs TRBV30 and TRBJ2-1; 7 nucleotides match TRBD2. Losses at the gene ends were 3 bases for V and 4 bases for J; bases not matched to a gene: 9. The germline V gene has CDR1 GTSNPN and CDR2 SVGIG (reference sequence). The CDR3 runs to 15 residues. CDR3 protein: CAWRLGGSGYNEQFF. CDR3 bases: TGTGCCTGGAGGCTAGGCGGGAGTGGTTACAATGAGCAGTTCTTC.

V gene TRBV2 combines with J gene TRBJ2-1, with D possibly matching TRBD2 (6 bases). Germline V gene lookup returns CDR1 SNHLY and CDR2 FYNNEI. The CDR3 runs to 15 residues. Trimming left V 0 bases short and J 8 bases short, with 14 bases between. CDR3 in DNA: TGTGCCAGCAGTGAAGCGTCACTAGCATTGGATGAGCAGTTCTTC. It codes for CASSEASLALDEQFF.

With regard to this clonotype: Possible read error: a much larger clone is one base away. The rearrangement uses TRBV18 and TRBJ2-1; D gene uncertain. The V gene's germline CDR1 is KGHSH and CDR2 LQKENI. The CDR3 sequence is 13 residues long. This chain's CDR3 is CASSHPGPSEQLF. The CDR3 DNA is TGTGCCAGCTCACACCCCGGACCGAGTGAGCAGCTCTTC.

This chain links TRBV25-1 with TRBJ1-3; D not certain. The CDR3 runs to 13 residues. With 4 bases removed from V and 0 bases from J, the gap between germline ends came to 4 bases. Germline V gene data show CDR1 as MGHDK and CDR2 as SYGVNS. The CDR3 DNA is TGTGCCAGCAGTGTCCTCTCTGGAAACACCATATATTTT. Residues: CASSVLSGNTIYF. The variable domain in full, completed from reference TRBV25-1 and TRBJ1-3, reads EADIYQTPRYLVIGTGKKITLECSQTMGHDKMYWYQQDPGMELHLIHYSYGVNSTEKGDLSSESTVSRIRTEHFPLTLESARPSHTSQYLCASSVLSGNTIYFGEGSWLTVV.

This clonotype was counted at least ten times. This sequence joins TRBV5-1 and TRBJ2-1; TRBD2 aligns across 12 bases. The ends lost 4 bases at V and 6 bases at J; junction bases unmatched: 8. The CDR3 has 16 amino acids. CDR1 and CDR2 (germline): SGHRS, YFSETQ. Here the CDR3 reads CASSPRLAGVGNEQFF. CDR3 coding DNA: TGCGCCAGCAGCCCAAGACTAGCGGGAGTTGGCAATGAGCAGTTCTTC. Full variable domain (outside the CDR3, taken from reference TRBV5-1 and TRBJ2-1): KAGVTQTPRYLIKTRGQQVTLSCSPISGHRSVSWYQQTPGQGLQFLFEYFSETQRNKGNFPGRFSGRQFSNSRSEMNVSTLELGDSALYLCASSPRLAGVGNEQFFGPGTRLTVL.

Worth noting for this clonotype: One end of the junction varies from germline; a read error may be responsible. For the CDR3, the DNA is TGTGCCAACAGTGAGCAGGAGGGGGCGGCCTACGAGCAGTACTTC. Protein product: CANSEQEGAAYEQYF. The chain carries TRBV12-3 or TRBV12-4 and TRBJ2-7, with a tentative D call TRBD1 (7 bases). The CDR3 loop spans 15 amino acids.

This clonotype was observed at least ten times. The V and J genes are TRBV6-2 or TRBV6-3 and TRBJ2-5, with 8 bases aligning to TRBD2. This CDR3 contains 15 residues. From germline, CDR1 is MNHEY and CDR2 SVGEGT. Trimming took 9 bases from V and 4 from J; bases not matched to a gene: 13. DNA for the CDR3: TGTGCCAGTCTCGTGGTAGCGGGAAATTTAGAGACCCAGTACTTC. The encoded protein is CASLVVAGNLETQYF.

This clonotype was seen a handful of times. The rearrangement uses TRBV9 and TRBJ1-3; 7 bases map to TRBD1. Germline CDR1 SGDLS, CDR2 YYNGEE. With 3 bases clipped from V and 3 bases from J, the junction kept 9 bases outside the gene matches. The CDR3 contains 16 residues. CDR3 residues: CASSAGQMSLGNTIYF. In DNA, the CDR3 is TGTGCCAGCAGCGCGGGACAGATGTCTCTTGGAAACACCATATATTTT.

Ten or more counts support this clonotype. The genes are TRBV28 and TRBJ1-5; D gene unclear. Germline CDR1 and CDR2: MDHEN and SYDVKM. Trimming removed 2 bases from V and 3 bases from J, with 5 bases in between. This CDR3 region has 13 residues. For the CDR3, the DNA is TGTGCCAGCAGTTTAAGGTACAATCAGCCCCAGCATTTT. Translated: CASSLRYNQPQHF.

This clonotype has ten or more counts. The chain joins TRBV5-6 to TRBJ2-1; TRBD2 matches at 16 bases. V lost 2 bases to trimming and J lost 14 bases; unmatched junction nucleotides: 7. This CDR3 has 15 residues. Germline CDR1 is SGHDT and CDR2 is YYEEEE. The CDR3 sequence is CASSFSGLAGGPKFF. CDR3 DNA: TGTGCCAGCAGCTTTTCGGGACTAGCGGGAGGGCCTAAGTTCTTC.

The table lists this clonotype with a few counts. The V gene is TRBV20-1, the J gene TRBJ2-3; no definite D call. Germline V lookup: CDR1 DFQATT, CDR2 SNEGSKA (reference sequence). This CDR3 is 11 amino acids long. The V end was cut by 0 bases, the J end by 8 bases, with 6 bases between. The CDR3 region is CSARDWGTQYF. The CDR3 DNA reads TGCAGTGCTAGAGATTGGGGTACGCAGTATTTT.

The sample holds many counts of this clonotype. This chain links TRBV4-1 with TRBJ2-3; tentatively, D is TRBD2 (6 bases). V lost 0 bases to trimming and J lost 2 bases, with 12 bases between them. CDR3 length: 16 residues. Germline loops: CDR1 MGHRA, CDR2 YSYEKL. DNA for the CDR3: TGCGCCAGCAGCCAAGAGGAGGGACTCTCCACAGATACGCAGTATTTT. Translating gives CASSQEEGLSTDTQYF.

This clonotype has just a few counts. An end of the junction does not agree with germline; a read error may underlie this. The CDR3 protein is CASSSNPGPGGRAETFF. As DNA, the CDR3 is TGCGCCAGCAGCTCTAATCCGGGCCCAGGGGGCAGGGCTGAAACTTTCTTT. V and J are TRBV5-1 and TRBJ1-1, with 8 bases that match TRBD1. Per the germline V gene, CDR1 is SGHRS and CDR2 is YFSETQ. CDR3 length equals 17 residues.

This clonotype came up many times. The chain is built from TRBV7-2 and TRBJ2-1, with D possibly being TRBD2 (7 bases). This CDR3 has 15 amino acids. The germline V gene encodes CDR1 SGHTA and CDR2 FQGNSA. V lost 5 bases and J 7 bases, leaving 18 bases between the germline ends. CDR3 nucleotide sequence: TGTGCCAGCAGCCGCGTGGGAGGGGGTGGTAATGAGCAGTTCTTC. It translates to CASSRVGGGGNEQFF.

This clonotype was found many times. The chain carries TRBV27 and TRBJ1-5; 9 nucleotides match TRBD1. This CDR3 is 14 amino acids long. V trimming: 6 bases; J trimming: 5 bases; junction bases outside the gene matches: 5. Per germline, CDR1 MNHEY and CDR2 SMNVEV (reference sequence). For the CDR3, the DNA is TGTGCCAGCAGATACACAGGGGGCGATCAGCCCCAGCATTTT. Translation: CASRYTGGDQPQHF.

The V call is TRBV28, the J call TRBJ1-4, with unresolved D. V was trimmed by 3 bases and J by 3 bases, leaving 11 bases between them. The CDR3 is 15 residues long. Germline V lookup: CDR1 MDHEN, CDR2 SYDVKM. The CDR3: CASSFSRRPNEKLFF. CDR3 nucleotides: TGTGCCAGCAGTTTCAGTAGGCGACCTAATGAAAAACTGTTTTTT.

This clonotype was seen repeatedly, ten times or more. The V gene is TRBV2, the J gene TRBJ2-1, with 8 bases aligning to TRBD2. The CDR3 consists of 15 residues. Germline CDR1 reads SNHLY; CDR2 reads FYNNEI. Trimming removed 3 bases from V and 3 bases from J; junction bases left unmatched: 4. The CDR3 nucleotides are TGTGCCAGCAGTGAGCCGAGCGGGGGCTACAATGAGCAGTTCTTC. Translated, it gives CASSEPSGGYNEQFF.

This clonotype was seen ten or more times. J is TRBJ2-5 and V is TRBV5-1; D is undetermined. V lost 2 bases and J lost 5, with 7 bases in between. The CDR3 has 12 residues. Germline CDR1 reads SGHRS; CDR2 reads YFSETQ. CDR3 nucleotides: TGCGCCAGCAGCTTCGAAGGCGAGACCCAGTACTTC. Its protein is CASSFEGETQYF.

This clonotype has at least ten counts. The chain is built from TRBV2 and TRBJ1-5; 7 bases agree with TRBD1. The germline V gene has CDR1 SNHLY and CDR2 FYNNEI. This CDR3 spans 15 amino acids. V was clipped by 8 bases and J by 1 base; unmatched bases: 8. CDR3 nucleotides: TGTGCCAGCGGACAGGAGGTTCGCAGCAATCAGCCCCAGCATTTT. Amino acids: CASGQEVRSNQPQHF.

This clonotype came up many times. The V and J genes are TRBV7-2 and TRBJ2-1; D ambiguous. This CDR3 spans 15 amino acids. V was shortened by 7 bases and J by 1 base, with 14 bases between the two germline ends. Germline-derived CDR1 and CDR2 are SGHTA and FQGNSA. CDR3 residues: CASTKTYSSYNEQFF. Written as DNA, the CDR3 is TGTGCCAGCACAAAAACTTATAGTTCCTACAATGAGCAGTTCTTC.

This clonotype appeared many times. The chain employs TRBV15 and TRBJ1-1, with D unresolved. There are 15 residues in the CDR3. Trimming stripped 0 bases from V and 1 base from J, with 9 bases between. Germline values: CDR1 LNHNV, CDR2 YYDKDF (reference sequence). CDR3 nucleotide sequence: TGTGCCACCAGCAGAGATCGCGGCAAGAACACTGAAGCTTTCTTT. This sequence encodes CATSRDRGKNTEAFF.